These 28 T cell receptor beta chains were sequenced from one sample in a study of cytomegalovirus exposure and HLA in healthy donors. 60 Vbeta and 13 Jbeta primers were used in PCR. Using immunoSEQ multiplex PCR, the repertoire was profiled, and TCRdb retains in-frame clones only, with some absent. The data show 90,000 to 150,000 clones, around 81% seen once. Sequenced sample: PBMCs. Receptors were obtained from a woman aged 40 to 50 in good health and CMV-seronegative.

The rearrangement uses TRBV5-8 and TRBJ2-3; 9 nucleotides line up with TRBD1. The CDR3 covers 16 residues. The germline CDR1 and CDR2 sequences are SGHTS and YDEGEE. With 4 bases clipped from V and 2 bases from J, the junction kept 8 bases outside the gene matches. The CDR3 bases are TGTGCCAGCAGCCTACACAGGGGGCGAGACACAGATACGCAGTATTTT. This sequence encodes CASSLHRGRDTDTQYF.

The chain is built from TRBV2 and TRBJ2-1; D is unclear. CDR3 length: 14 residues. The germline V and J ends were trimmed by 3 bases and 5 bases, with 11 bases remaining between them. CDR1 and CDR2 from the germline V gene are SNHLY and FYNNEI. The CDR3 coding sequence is TGTGCCAGCAGTGATGATAAACTACACAATGAGCAGTTCTTC. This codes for CASSDDKLHNEQFF.

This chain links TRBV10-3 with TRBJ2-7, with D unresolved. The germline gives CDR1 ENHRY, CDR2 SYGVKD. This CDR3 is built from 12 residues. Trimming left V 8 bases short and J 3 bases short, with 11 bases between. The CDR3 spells CAIGSPGYEQYF. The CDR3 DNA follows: TGTGCCATCGGGTCGCCAGGCTACGAGCAGTACTTC.

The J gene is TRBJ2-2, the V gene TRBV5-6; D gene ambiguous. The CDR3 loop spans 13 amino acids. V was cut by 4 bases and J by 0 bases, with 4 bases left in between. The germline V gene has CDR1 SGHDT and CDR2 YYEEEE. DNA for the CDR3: TGTGCCAGCAGCCCCTCGAACACCGGGGAGCTGTTTTTT. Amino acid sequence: CASSPSNTGELFF.

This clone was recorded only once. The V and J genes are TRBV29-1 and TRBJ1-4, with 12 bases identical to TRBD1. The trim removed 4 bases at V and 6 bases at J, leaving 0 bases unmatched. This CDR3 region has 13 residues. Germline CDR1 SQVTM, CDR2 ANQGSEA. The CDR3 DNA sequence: TGCAGCGTTGGGGACAGGGGGCATGAAAAACTGTTTTTT. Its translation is CSVGDRGHEKLFF.

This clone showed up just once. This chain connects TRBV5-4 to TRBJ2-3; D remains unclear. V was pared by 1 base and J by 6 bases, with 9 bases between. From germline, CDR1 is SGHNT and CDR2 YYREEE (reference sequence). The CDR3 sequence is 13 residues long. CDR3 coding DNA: TGTGCCAGCAGCTTGCGAGTTTCGGATACGCAGTATTTT. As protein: CASSLRVSDTQYF.

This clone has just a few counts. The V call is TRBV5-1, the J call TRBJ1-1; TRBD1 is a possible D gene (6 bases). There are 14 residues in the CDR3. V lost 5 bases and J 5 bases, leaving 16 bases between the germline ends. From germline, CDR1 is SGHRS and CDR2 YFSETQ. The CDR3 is CASRNAGVETEAFF. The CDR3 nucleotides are TGCGCCAGCAGAAACGCAGGGGTGGAAACTGAAGCTTTCTTT.

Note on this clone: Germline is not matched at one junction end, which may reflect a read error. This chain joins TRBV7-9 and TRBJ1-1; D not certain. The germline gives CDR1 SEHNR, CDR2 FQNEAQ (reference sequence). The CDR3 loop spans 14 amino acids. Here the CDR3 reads CSSSPPPLNTEAFF. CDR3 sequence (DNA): TGTTCCAGCAGCCCCCCCCCTTTGAACACTGAAGCTTTCTTT.

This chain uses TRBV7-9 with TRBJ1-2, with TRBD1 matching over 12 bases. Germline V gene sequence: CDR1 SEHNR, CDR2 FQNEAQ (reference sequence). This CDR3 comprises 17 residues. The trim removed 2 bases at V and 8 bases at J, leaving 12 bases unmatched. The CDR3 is CASSLSIASGTGGGYTF. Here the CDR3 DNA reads TGTGCCAGCAGCTTATCGATCGCATCCGGGACAGGGGGCGGCTACACCTTC. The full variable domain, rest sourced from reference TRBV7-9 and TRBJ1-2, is DTGVSQNPRHKITKRGQNVTFRCDPISEHNRLYWYRQTLGQGPEFLTYFQNEAQLEKSRLLSDRFSAERPKGSFSTLEIQRTEQGDSAMYLCASSLSIASGTGGGYTFGSGTRLTVV.

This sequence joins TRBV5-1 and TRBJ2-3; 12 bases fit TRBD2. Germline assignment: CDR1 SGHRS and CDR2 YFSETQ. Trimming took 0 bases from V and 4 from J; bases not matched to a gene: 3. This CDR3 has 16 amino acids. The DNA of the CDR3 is TGCGCCAGCAGCTTGGTTCTAGCGGGGGGGCCAGATACGCAGTATTTT. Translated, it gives CASSLVLAGGPDTQYF.

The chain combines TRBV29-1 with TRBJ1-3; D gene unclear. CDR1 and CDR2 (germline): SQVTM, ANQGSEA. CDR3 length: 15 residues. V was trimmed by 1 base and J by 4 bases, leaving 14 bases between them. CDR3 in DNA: TGCAGCGTTGAAGCGCGGCGGCCACTCGGAAACACCATATATTTT. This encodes CSVEARRPLGNTIYF.

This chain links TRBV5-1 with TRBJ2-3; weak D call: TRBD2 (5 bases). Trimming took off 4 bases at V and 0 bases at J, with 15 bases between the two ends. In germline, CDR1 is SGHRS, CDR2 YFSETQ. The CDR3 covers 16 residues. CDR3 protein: CASSLGAGISTDTQYF. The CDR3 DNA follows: TGCGCCAGCAGCCTGGGAGCCGGGATTAGCACAGATACGCAGTATTTT.

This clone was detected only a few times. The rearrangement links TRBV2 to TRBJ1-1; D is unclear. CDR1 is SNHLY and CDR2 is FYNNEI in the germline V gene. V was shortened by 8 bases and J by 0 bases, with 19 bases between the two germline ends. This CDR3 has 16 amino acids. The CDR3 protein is CASSTGGNLLNTEAFF. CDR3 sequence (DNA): TGTGCCAGCTCGACGGGCGGGAACTTACTGAACACTGAAGCTTTCTTT.

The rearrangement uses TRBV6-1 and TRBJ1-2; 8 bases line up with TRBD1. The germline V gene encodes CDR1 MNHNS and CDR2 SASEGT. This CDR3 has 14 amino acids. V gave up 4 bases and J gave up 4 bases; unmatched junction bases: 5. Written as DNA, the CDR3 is TGTGCCAGCAGTGTTGACAGGGGAGCCTATGGCTACACCTTC. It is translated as CASSVDRGAYGYTF.

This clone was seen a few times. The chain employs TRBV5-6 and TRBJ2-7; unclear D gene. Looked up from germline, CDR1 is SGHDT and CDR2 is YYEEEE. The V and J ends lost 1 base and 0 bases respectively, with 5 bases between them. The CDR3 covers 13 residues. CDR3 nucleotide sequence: TGTGCCAGCAGCTTGAGGAGCTCCTACGAGCAGTACTTC. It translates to CASSLRSSYEQYF.

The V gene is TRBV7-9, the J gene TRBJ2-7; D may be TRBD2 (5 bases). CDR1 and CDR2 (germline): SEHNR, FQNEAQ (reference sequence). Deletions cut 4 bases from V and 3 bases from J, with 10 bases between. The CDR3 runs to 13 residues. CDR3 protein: CASSSLEGYEQYF. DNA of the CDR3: TGTGCCAGCAGCTCCCTTGAGGGCTACGAGCAGTACTTC.

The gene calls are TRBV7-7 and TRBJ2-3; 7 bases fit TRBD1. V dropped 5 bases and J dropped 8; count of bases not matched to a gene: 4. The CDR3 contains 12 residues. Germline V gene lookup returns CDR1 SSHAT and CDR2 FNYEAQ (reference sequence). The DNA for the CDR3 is TGTGCCAGCAGCCCGCCAGGGGGTACGCAGTATTTT. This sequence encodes CASSPPGGTQYF.

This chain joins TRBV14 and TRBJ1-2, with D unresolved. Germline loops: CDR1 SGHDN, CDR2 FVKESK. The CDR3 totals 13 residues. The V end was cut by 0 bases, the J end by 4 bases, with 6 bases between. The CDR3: CASSQDIGYGYTF. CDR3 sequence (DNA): TGTGCCAGCAGCCAAGATATCGGCTATGGCTACACCTTC.

The DNA of the CDR3 is TGTGCCAGCAGCCGTCTAGCGGGGGCGGAGGCCAAAAACATTCAGTACTTC. It translates to CASSRLAGAEAKNIQYF. The chain employs TRBV7-9 and TRBJ2-4; 10 nucleotides match TRBD2. V lost 5 bases, J lost 1 base, and 8 bases stayed unmatched. Germline CDR1 reads SEHNR; CDR2 reads FQNEAQ (reference sequence). The CDR3 consists of 17 residues.

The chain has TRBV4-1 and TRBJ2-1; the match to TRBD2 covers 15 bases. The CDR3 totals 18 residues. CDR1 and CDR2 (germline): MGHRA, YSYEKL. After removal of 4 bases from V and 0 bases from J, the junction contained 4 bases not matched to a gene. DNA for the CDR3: TGCGCCAGCAGCCTCGGACTAGCGGGGGGGAACTCCTACAATGAGCAGTTCTTC. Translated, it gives CASSLGLAGGNSYNEQFF.

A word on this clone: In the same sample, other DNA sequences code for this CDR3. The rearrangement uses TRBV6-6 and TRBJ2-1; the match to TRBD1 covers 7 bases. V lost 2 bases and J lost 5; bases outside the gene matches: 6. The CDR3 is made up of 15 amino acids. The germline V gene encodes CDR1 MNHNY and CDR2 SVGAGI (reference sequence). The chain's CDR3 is CASSYPRGQNNEQFF. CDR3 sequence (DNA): TGTGCCAGCAGTTACCCTCGGGGACAGAACAATGAGCAGTTCTTC.

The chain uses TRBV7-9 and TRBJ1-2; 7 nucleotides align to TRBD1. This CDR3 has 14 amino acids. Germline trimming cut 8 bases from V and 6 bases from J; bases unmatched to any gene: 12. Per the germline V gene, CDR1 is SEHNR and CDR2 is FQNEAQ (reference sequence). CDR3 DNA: TGTGCCAGCTCGCTCCCCCCAGGGGGAAATGGCTACACCTTC. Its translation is CASSLPPGGNGYTF.

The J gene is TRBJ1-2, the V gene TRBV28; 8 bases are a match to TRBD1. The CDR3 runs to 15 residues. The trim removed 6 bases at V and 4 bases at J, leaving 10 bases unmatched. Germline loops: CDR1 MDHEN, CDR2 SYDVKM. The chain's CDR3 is CASSPRGQVFYGYTF. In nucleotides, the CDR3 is TGTGCCAGCAGCCCCCGGGGACAGGTATTCTATGGCTACACCTTC.

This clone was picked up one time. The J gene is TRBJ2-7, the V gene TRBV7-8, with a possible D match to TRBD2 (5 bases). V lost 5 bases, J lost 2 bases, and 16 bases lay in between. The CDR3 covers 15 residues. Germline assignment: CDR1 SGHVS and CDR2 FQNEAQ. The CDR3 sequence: CASSKGSGKAYEQYF. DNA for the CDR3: TGTGCCAGCAGCAAAGGGTCGGGAAAAGCCTACGAGCAGTACTTC.

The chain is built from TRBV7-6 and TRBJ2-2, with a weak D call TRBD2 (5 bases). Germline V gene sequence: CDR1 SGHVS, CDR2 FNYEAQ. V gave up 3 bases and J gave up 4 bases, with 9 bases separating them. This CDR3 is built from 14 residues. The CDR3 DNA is TGTGCCAGCAGCTTCGCGGGCCGCACCGGGGAGCTGTTTTTT. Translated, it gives CASSFAGRTGELFF.

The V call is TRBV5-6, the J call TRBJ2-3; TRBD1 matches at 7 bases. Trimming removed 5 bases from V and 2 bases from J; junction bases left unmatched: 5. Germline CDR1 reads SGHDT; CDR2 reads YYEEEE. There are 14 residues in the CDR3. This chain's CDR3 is CASRGQQNTDTQYF. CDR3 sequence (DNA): TGTGCCAGCAGGGGACAGCAGAACACAGATACGCAGTATTTT.

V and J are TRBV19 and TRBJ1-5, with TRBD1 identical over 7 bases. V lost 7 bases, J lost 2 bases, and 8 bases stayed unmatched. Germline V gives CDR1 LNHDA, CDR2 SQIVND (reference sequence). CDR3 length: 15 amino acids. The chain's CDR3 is CASTTGAERNQPQHF. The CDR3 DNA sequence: TGTGCCAGTACCACAGGGGCTGAGCGCAATCAGCCCCAGCATTTT.

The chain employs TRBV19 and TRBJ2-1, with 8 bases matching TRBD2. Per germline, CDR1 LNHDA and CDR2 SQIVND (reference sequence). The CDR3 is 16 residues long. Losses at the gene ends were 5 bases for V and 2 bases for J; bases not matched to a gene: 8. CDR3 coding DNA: TGTGCCAGTAGTGGAATCAGCGGGGGTCCCTACAATGAGCAGTTCTTC. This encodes CASSGISGGPYNEQFF.